The sequence of this T cell receptor (beta chain) was determined in a study of regulatory T cells in long-lasting Graves disease. This clonotype was picked up many times. Germline CDR1 reads LNHNV; CDR2 reads YYDKDF (reference sequence). The CDR3 length is 12 residues. V shed 0 bases and J shed 8 bases, with 6 bases lying between them. According to the study, TCR beta libraries were built with iRepertoire HTBI primers and CDR3-region Arm-PCR. A single record per CDR3 protein comes from TCRdb applying MiXCR to the multiplex PCR reads. The table lists about 400,000 distinct CDR3 sequences, approximately 15% of them singletons. Time point denoted: newly diagnosed GD, antithyroid drugs for less than 3 months. PBMC-derived RNA was used for the TCR library. These same data were also listed under a study on T cells in Graves' hyperthyroidism and ophthalmopathy.

The chain has TRBV15 and TRBJ2-3; no firm D call. The sequence was obtained from a woman aged 40 to 55 with Graves disease. Specimen: peripheral blood mononuclear cells (PBMCs), collected at new diagnosis, from a patient treated with antithyroid drugs. The CDR3 nucleotides are TGTGCCACCAGCAGAGATATCAGTACGCAGTATTTT. Translation: CATSRDISTQYF.